A single TCR beta chain is shown here with its context. This clonotype has a handful of counts. Its antigen has not been determined. No much larger clonotype is one base removed from it; base qualities were not supplied. These data come from a study of early T cells in non-severe SARS-CoV-2 infection (dated by TCRdb to the early 2020s). As for the study more broadly: Bulk RNA from unsorted whole blood was used for TCR sequencing, so alpha and beta chains could not be paired. On the study overall, not on this receptor specifically: Matching against VDJdb was skewed toward anti-spike CD8 responses, likely underestimated virus-specific expansions, and missed private and CD4 specificities.

The CDR3 sequence holds 14 residues, the cysteine and phenylalanine included. CDR3 DNA only is kept here, 42 bases in frame from base 1. Looking up the germline V gene yields CDR1 MNHNS and CDR2 SASEGT. V and J are truncated by 1 base and 3 bases respectively, leaving an intervening sequence of 7 bases. Libraries were prepared through 5' RACE. Data came from a NextSeq 500. In the TCR library protocol, unique molecular identifiers were attached to individual cDNA molecules to correct for PCR bias and sequencing error. Both TCR alpha and beta chains were sequenced, and tight co-correlation was observed between alpha and beta sequence abundances in each sample. The authors' analysis ran thus. Decombinator V4 was used to annotate TCR sequences for V gene, J gene and CDR3. TCRs were defined as expanded if a significant change between any two time points was detected under a Poisson model with p below 0.0001. TCR abundances were normalised to the total number of TCRs sequenced per sample and were expressed as counts per million. TRAV1-2 paired with TRAJ12, TRAJ20 or TRAJ33 defined MAIT TCRs, while TRAV10 paired with TRAJ18 defined iNKT TCRs. VDJdb, accessed 1 November 2021, was searched for CMV, EBV and SARS-CoV-2 annotated TCRs, excluding TCRs annotated for multiple antigens. TCRdb took the public reads, trimmed them with fastp at Q25, ran MiXCR for clone calling and kept in-frame beta chains. Each entry merges the rows of one CDR3 protein and shows their most common DNA and genes. For this entry, the V and J calls and clone size follow TCRdb and not the study's own pipeline. Within this sample are tens of thousands of distinct CDR3 sequences, with 12% of them counted one time only. The ten largest account for approximately 6.4% of the sample.

Set within a cohort of healthcare workers in London, UK, this nested case-control study involved weekly PCR testing of nasopharyngeal swabs along with blood sampling. Healthcare workers were recruited between 23 and 31 March 2020, during the week of the UK lockdown, and were followed weekly for up to about 15 weeks. Sequencing used whole blood. The V gene is TRBV6-1 and the J gene is TRBJ2-4; there is no confident call for the D gene. The TCR originated in an adult who was a healthcare worker with PCR-confirmed SARS-CoV-2 infection or an uninfected control (not recorded which). The DNA sequence follows: TGTGCCAGCAGTGAAGGCACCTTCAAAAACATTCAGTACTTC. It encodes CASSEGTFKNIQYF.